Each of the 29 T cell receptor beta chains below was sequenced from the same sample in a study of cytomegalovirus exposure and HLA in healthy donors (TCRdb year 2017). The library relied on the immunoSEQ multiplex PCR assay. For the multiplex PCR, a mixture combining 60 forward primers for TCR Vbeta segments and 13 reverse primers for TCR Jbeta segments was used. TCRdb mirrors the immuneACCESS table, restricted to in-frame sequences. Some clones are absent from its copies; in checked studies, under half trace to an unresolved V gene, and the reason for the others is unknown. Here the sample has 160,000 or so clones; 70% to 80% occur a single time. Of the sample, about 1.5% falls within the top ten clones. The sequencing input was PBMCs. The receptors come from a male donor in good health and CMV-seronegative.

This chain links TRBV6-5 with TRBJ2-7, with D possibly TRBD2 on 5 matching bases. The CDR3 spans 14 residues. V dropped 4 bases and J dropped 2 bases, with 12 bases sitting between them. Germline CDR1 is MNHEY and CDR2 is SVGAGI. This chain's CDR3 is CASSSHQRTYEQYF. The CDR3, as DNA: TGTGCCAGCAGTTCCCACCAGCGGACCTACGAGCAGTACTTC.

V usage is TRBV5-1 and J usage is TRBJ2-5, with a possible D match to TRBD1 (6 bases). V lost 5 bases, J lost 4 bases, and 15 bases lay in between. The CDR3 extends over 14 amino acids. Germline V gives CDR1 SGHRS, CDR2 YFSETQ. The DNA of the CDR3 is TGCGCCAGCAGTGTAGGCCCAGGGGCAGAGACCCAGTACTTC. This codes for CASSVGPGAETQYF.

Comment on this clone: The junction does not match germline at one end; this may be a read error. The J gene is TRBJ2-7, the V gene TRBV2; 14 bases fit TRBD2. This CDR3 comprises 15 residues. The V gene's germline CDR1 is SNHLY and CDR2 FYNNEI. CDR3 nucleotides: TGTGCCAGCAGGGAAGGGACTAGCGGGAGAGACGAGCAGTACTTC. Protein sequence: CASREGTSGRDEQYF.

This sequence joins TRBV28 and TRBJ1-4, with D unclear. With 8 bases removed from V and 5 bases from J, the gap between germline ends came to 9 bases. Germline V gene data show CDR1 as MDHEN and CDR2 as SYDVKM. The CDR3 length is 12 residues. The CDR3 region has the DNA TGTGCCAGCGGGAGGCTGAATGAAAAACTGTTTTTT. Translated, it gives CASGRLNEKLFF.

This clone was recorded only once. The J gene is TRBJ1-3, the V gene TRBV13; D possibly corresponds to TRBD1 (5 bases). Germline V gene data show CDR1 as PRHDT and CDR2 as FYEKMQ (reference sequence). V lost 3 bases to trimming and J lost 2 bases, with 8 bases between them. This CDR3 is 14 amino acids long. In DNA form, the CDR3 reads TGTGCCAGCAGCTTCAGGGTCCCTGGAAACACCATATATTTT. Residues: CASSFRVPGNTIYF.

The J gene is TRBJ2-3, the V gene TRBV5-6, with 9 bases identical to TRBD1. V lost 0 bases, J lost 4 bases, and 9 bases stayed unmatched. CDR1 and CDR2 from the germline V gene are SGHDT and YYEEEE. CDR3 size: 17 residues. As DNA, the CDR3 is TGTGCCAGCAGCTTGGCCCAAGGACAGGGGATCTCAGATACGCAGTATTTT. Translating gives CASSLAQGQGISDTQYF.

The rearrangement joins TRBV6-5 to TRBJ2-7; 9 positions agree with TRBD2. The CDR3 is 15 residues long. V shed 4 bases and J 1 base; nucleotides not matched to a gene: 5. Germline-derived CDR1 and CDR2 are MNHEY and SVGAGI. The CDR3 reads CASSSISGSSYEQYF. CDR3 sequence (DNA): TGTGCCAGCAGTTCCATTAGCGGGAGTTCCTACGAGCAGTACTTC.

The CDR3 sequence is CASSQDDRGLYEQYF. The CDR3 bases are TGCGCCAGCAGCCAAGATGACCGTGGACTCTACGAGCAGTACTTC. The rearrangement joins TRBV4-1 to TRBJ2-7; D might be TRBD2 (5 bases). The CDR3 has 15 residues. Trimming pared 0 bases from V and 3 bases from J, leaving 12 bases between. In germline, CDR1 is MGHRA, CDR2 YSYEKL.

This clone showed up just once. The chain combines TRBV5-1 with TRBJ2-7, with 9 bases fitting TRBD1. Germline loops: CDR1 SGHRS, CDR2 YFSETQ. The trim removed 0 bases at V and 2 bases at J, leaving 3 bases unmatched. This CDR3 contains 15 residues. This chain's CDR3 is CASSLDGQGTYEQYF. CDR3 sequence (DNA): TGCGCCAGCAGCTTGGACGGACAGGGGACCTACGAGCAGTACTTC.

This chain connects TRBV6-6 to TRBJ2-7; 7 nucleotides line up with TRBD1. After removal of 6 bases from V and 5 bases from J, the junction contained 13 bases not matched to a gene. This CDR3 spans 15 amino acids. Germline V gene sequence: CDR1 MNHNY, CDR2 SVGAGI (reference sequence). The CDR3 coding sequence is TGTGCCAGCAGCCTCCCGACAGGGACGTCTGACGAGCAGTACTTC. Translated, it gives CASSLPTGTSDEQYF.

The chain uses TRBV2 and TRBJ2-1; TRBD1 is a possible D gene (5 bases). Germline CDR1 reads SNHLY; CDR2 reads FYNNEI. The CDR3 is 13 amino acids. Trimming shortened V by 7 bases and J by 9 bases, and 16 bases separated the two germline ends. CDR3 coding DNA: TGTGCCAGCAACGCCAGGGTGATAGGTGAGCAGTTCTTC. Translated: CASNARVIGEQFF.

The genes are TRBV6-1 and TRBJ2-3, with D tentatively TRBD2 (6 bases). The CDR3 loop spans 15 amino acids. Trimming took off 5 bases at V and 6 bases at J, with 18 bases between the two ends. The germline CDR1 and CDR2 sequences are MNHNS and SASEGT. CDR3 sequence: CASSRDFSPGDTQYF. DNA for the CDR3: TGTGCCAGCAGTAGGGACTTTTCCCCGGGGGATACGCAGTATTTT.

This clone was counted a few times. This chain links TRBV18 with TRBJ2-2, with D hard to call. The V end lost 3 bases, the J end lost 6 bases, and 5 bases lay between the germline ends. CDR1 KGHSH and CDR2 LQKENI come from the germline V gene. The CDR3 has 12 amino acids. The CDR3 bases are TGTGCCAGCTCACCCCCTTCCGGGGAGCTGTTTTTT. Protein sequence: CASSPPSGELFF.

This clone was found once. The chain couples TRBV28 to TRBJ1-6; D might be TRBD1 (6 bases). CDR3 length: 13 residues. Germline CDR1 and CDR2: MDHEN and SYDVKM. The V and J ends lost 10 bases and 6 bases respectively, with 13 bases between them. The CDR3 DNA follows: TGTGCCACGGTCTCACAGGGTAATTCACCCCTCCACTTT. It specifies CATVSQGNSPLHF.

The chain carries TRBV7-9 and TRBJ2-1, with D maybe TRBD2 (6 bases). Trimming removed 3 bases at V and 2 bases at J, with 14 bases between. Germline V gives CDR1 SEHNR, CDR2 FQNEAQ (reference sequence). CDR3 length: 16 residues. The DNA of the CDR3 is TGTGCCAGCAGCTTCTCCGGCCTAGCGCCCTACAATGAGCAGTTCTTC. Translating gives CASSFSGLAPYNEQFF.

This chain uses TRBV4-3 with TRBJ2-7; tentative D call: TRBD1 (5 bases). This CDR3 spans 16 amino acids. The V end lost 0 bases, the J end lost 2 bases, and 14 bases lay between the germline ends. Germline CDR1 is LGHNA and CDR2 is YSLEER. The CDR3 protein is CASSQDVQATTYEQYF. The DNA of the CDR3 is TGCGCCAGCAGCCAAGATGTACAGGCGACCACCTACGAGCAGTACTTC.

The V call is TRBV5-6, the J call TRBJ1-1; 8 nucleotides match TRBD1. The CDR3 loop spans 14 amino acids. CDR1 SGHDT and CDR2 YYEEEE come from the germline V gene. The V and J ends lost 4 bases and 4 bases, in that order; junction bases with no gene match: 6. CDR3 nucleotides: TGTGCCAGCAGCCGACAGGGGCGGTTCACTGAAGCTTTCTTT. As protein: CASSRQGRFTEAFF. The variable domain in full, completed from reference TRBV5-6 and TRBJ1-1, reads DAGVTQSPTHLIKTRGQQVTLRCSPKSGHDTVSWYQQALGQGPQFIFQYYEEEERQRGNFPDRFSGHQFPNYSSELNVNALLLGDSALYLCASSRQGRFTEAFFGQGTRLTVV.

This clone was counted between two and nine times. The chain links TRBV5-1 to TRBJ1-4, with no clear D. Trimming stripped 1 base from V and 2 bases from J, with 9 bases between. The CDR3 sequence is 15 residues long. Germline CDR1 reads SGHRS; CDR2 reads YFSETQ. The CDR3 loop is CASSLTGMTNEKLFF. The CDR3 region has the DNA TGCGCCAGCAGCTTGACGGGAATGACTAATGAAAAACTGTTTTTT. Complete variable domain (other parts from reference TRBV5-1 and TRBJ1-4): KAGVTQTPRYLIKTRGQQVTLSCSPISGHRSVSWYQQTPGQGLQFLFEYFSETQRNKGNFPGRFSGRQFSNSRSEMNVSTLELGDSALYLCASSLTGMTNEKLFFGSGTQLSVL.

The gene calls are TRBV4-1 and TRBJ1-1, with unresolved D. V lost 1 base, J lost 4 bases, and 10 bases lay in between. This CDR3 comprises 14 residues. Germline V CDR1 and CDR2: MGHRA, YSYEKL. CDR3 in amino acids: CASSQVYGGTEAFF. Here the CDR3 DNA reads TGCGCCAGCAGCCAAGTCTATGGCGGCACTGAAGCTTTCTTT.

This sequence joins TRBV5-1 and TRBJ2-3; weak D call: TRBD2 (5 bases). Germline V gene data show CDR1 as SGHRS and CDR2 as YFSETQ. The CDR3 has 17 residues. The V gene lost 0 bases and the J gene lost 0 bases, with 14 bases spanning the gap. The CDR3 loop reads CASSLAGSAPSTDTQYF. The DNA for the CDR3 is TGCGCCAGCAGCTTGGCCGGTAGCGCCCCTAGCACAGATACGCAGTATTTT.

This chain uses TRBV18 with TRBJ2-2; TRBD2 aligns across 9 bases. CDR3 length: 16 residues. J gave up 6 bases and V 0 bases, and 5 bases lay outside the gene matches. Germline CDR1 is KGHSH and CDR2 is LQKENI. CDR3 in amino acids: CASSPPQRGVAGELFF. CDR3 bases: TGTGCCAGCTCACCACCCCAGCGGGGGGTAGCCGGGGAGCTGTTTTTT.

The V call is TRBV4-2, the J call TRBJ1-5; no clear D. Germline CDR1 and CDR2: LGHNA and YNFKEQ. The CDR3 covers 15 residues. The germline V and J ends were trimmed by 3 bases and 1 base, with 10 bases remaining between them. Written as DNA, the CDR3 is TGTGCCAGCAGCCAGGCCCGGGAGAGCAATCAGCCCCAGCATTTT. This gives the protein CASSQARESNQPQHF.

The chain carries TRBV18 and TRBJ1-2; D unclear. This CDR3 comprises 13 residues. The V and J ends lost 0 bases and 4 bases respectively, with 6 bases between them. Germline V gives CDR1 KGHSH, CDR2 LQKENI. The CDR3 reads CASSPPSSYGYTF. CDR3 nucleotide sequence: TGTGCCAGCTCACCACCCTCCTCCTATGGCTACACCTTC.

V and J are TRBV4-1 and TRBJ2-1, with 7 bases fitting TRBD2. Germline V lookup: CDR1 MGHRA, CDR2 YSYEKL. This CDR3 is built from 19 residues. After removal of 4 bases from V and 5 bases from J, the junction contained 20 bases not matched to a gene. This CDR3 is CASSLRSRPLAALDNEQFF. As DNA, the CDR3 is TGCGCCAGCAGCCTAAGATCGAGGCCCCTAGCGGCGTTGGACAATGAGCAGTTCTTC.

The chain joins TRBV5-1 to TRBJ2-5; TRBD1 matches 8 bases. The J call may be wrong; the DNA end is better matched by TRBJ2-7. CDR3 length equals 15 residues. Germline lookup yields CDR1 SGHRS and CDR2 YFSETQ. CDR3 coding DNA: TGCGCCAGCAGTTCTGAACAGGGGGGCTGGGACGAGCAGTACTTC. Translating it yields CASSSEQGGWDEQYF.

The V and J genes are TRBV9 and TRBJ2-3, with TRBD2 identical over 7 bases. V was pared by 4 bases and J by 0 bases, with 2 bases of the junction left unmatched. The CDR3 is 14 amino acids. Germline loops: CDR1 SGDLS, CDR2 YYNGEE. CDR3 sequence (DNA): TGTGCCAGCAGCTGGACTAGTAGCACAGATACGCAGTATTTT. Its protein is CASSWTSSTDTQYF.

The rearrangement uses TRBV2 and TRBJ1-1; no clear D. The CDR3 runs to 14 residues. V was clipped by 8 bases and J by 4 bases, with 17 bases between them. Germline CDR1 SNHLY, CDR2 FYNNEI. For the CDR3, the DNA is TGTGCCAGCTTTTCTGTACGGGGTGGCACTGAAGCTTTCTTT. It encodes CASFSVRGGTEAFF.

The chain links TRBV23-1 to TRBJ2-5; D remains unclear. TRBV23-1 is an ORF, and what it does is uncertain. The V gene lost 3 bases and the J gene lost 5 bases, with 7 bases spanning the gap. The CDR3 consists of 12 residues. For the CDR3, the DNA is TGCGCCAGCAGTCAGGTCGGGGAGACCCAGTACTTC. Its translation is CASSQVGETQYF.

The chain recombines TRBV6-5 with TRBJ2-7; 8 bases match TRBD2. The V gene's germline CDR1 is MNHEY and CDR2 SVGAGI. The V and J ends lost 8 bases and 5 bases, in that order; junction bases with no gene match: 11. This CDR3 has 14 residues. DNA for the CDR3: TGTGCCAGCTCTCGGGGGGGAGGAATCGACGAGCAGTACTTC. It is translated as CASSRGGGIDEQYF.